This TCR beta chain emerged from a study of blood T cell repertoires in COVID-19. Sequenced by immunoSEQ multiplex PCR; TCRdb stores in-frame clones only, minus some. The sample lists 250,000 or so clones; about 80% were seen once. In germline, CDR1 is KGHSH, CDR2 LQKENI. This CDR3 comprises 16 residues. Trimming took 4 bases from V and 2 from J; bases not matched to a gene: 7. Sequences were obtained from peripheral blood. The receptor's source is a woman of 80 years or more with acute or convalescent COVID-19. The V call is TRBV18, the J call TRBJ1-3, with 8 bases identical to TRBD1. The CDR3 sequence: CASSRATGEAGNTIYF. DNA of the CDR3: TGTGCCAGCTCACGGGCGACAGGGGAAGCTGGAAACACCATATATTTT.